This is a list of T cell receptor beta chains from one sample in a study of blood T cell repertoires in COVID-19. Generated by immunoSEQ multiplex PCR, the TCRdb table keeps only in-frame clones and is missing some. The top ten clones hold 3% to 4.5% of a sample with 90,000 to 150,000 clones, approximately 81% of them seen once. What was sequenced was peripheral blood. The source is a woman older than 75 with acute or convalescent COVID-19. The CDR3 runs from the conserved cysteine through the conserved F or W. A D gene is named only where the DNA matches it firmly. The size of a clone is reported for some rows only, either as once, few or many, or as a class for expanded clones.

cdr3_length	v_call	d_call	clone_size	j_call	cdr3_aa	cdr3_nt
17	TRBV9	TRBD2	.	TRBJ2-5	CASSVTSGGAFGETQYF	TGTGCCAGCAGCGTAACTAGCGGGGGGGCATTCGGAGAGACCCAGTACTTC
15	TRBV30	.	.	TRBJ1-6	CAWSVPGLYNSPLHF	TGTGCCTGGAGTGTACCGGGTCTTTATAATTCACCCCTCCACTTT
15	TRBV9	TRBD1	.	TRBJ2-7	CASSPGQGRSYEQYF	TGTGCCAGCAGCCCAGGACAGGGAAGGTCCTACGAGCAGTACTTC
14	TRBV6-5	.	.	TRBJ2-7	CASSYVGSSYEQYF	TGTGCCAGCAGTTACGTGGGGAGCTCCTACGAGCAGTACTTC
14	TRBV24-1	.	.	TRBJ1-2	CATSDPTVNYGYTF	TGTGCCACCAGTGATCCGACAGTGAACTATGGCTACACCTTC
14	TRBV11-1	.	few	TRBJ2-4	CASSRGIPTYIQYF	TGTGCCAGCTCCCGGGGGATCCCCACCTACATTCAGTACTTC
15	TRBV5-6	TRBD2	once	TRBJ2-1	CASSQTSGTLNEQFF	TGTGCCAGCAGCCAGACTAGCGGGACGTTAAATGAGCAGTTCTTC
15	TRBV9	.	.	TRBJ2-1	CASSASGWEEDEQFF	TGTGCCAGCAGCGCCTCCGGGTGGGAGGAGGATGAGCAGTTCTTC
13	TRBV6-4	TRBD1	.	TRBJ1-1	CASRSPGGTEAFF	TGTGCCAGCAGGAGTCCAGGGGGCACTGAAGCTTTCTTT
14	TRBV2	TRBD2	.	TRBJ2-1	CASERLAGYNEQFF	TGTGCCAGCGAGAGACTAGCGGGATATAATGAGCAGTTCTTC
18	TRBV12-5	TRBD2	.	TRBJ2-1	CASGLPTRLAGEVCEQFF	TGTGCTAGTGGTTTGCCGACACGACTAGCGGGGGAAGTTTGTGAGCAGTTCTTC
11	TRBV19	.	.	TRBJ1-1	CASSYRGGAFF	TGTGCCAGTAGTTACCGGGGGGGAGCTTTCTTT
14	TRBV5-5	.	.	TRBJ2-7	CASRPGTPNYEQYF	TGTGCCAGCAGGCCCGGGACACCGAACTACGAGCAGTACTTC
17	TRBV15	.	.	TRBJ2-3	CATSRDQGRLNTDAQYF	TGTGCCACCAGCAGAGATCAAGGCAGGCTTAACACAGATGCGCAGTATTTT
12	TRBV11-3	.	.	TRBJ2-1	CASSLMGGEQFF	TGTGCCAGCAGCTTAATGGGAGGAGAGCAGTTCTTC
14	TRBV28	TRBD1	once	TRBJ1-3	CASSPGGSGNTIYF	TGTGCCAGCAGCCCAGGGGGCTCTGGAAACACCATATATTTT
13	TRBV12-3/TRBV12-4	.	.	TRBJ2-1	CASSIRDNGEQFF	TGTGCCAGCAGCATAAGAGATAACGGTGAGCAGTTCTTC
15	TRBV28	.	.	TRBJ2-3	CASSLVGGSTDTQYF	TGTGCCAGCAGTTTGGTCGGAGGTAGCACAGATACGCAGTATTTT
13	TRBV10-1	TRBD1	.	TRBJ2-7	CASSSGQGYEQYF	TGCGCCAGCAGTTCGGGACAGGGCTACGAGCAGTACTTC
17	TRBV5-4	TRBD2	.	TRBJ2-1	CASSLEEGLAGANEQFF	TGTGCCAGCAGCTTGGAAGAAGGTCTAGCGGGGGCCAATGAGCAGTTCTTC
17	TRBV6-2/TRBV6-3	.	.	TRBJ1-1	CASSYSLGEKMNTEAFF	TGTGCCAGCAGTTACTCTCTTGGGGAGAAAATGAACACTGAAGCTTTCTTT
14	TRBV3-1/TRBV3-2	.	once	TRBJ1-2	CASSQDPSYYGYTF	TGTGCCAGCAGCCAAGACCCCTCTTACTATGGCTACACCTTC
17	TRBV19	.	few	TRBJ1-6	CASSIIDTSSYNSPLHF	TGTGCCAGTAGTATAATCGACACTAGCTCCTATAATTCACCCCTCCACTTT
14	TRBV19	.	.	TRBJ2-5	CASSMAGNKETQYF	TGTGCCAGTAGTATGGCGGGGAATAAAGAGACCCAGTACTTC
15	TRBV7-2	.	.	TRBJ1-1	CASSLDSGDWTEAFF	TGTGCCAGCAGCTTAGATTCGGGGGACTGGACTGAAGCTTTCTTT
15	TRBV5-4	.	.	TRBJ2-7	CASSLEGRDSYEQYF	TGTGCCAGCAGCTTGGAAGGCCGGGACTCCTACGAGCAGTACTTC
15	TRBV5-1	TRBD1	.	TRBJ2-3	CASSSGTADADTQYF	TGCGCCAGCAGCTCCGGGACAGCGGACGCAGATACGCAGTATTTT
15	TRBV5-6	TRBD2	.	TRBJ2-5	CASSLGPPGGETQYF	TGTGCCAGCAGCCTCGGACCTCCGGGAGGGGAGACCCAGTACTTC
14	TRBV6-5	TRBD1	.	TRBJ1-2	CASSYQGAVGGYTF	TGTGCCAGCAGTTACCAGGGGGCAGTGGGTGGCTACACCTTC
16	TRBV5-1	TRBD2	.	TRBJ2-7	CASSFSSGLSSYEQYF	TGCGCCAGCAGCTTTTCTAGCGGGCTTAGCTCCTACGAGCAGTACTTC
15	TRBV2	TRBD1	.	TRBJ1-2	CASSSTGTGGDGYTF	TGTGCCAGCAGCAGCACCGGGACAGGGGGCGATGGCTACACCTTC
16	TRBV3-1/TRBV3-2	TRBD2	.	TRBJ2-1	CASSQVPGLAASGQFF	TGTGCCAGCAGCCAAGTACCGGGACTAGCGGCCTCCGGGCAGTTCTTC
15	TRBV19	TRBD1	.	TRBJ2-2	CASSTHRGDTGELFF	TGTGCCAGTAGTACTCACAGGGGGGACACCGGGGAGCTGTTTTTT
13	TRBV5-4	.	once	TRBJ2-3	CASSLAGSDTQYF	TGTGCCAGTAGCTTGGCGGGGTCAGATACGCAGTATTTT
16	TRBV19	TRBD1	.	TRBJ2-1	CASSRPGQGNGNEQFF	TGTGCCAGTAGTAGACCGGGACAGGGGAACGGTAATGAGCAGTTCTTC
16	TRBV4-3	.	.	TRBJ1-6	CASSQVAGGDNSPLHF	TGCGCCAGCAGCCAAGTAGCGGGGGGCGATAATTCACCCCTCCACTTT
14	TRBV9	TRBD1	.	TRBJ1-1	CASSTTGVGAEAFF	TGTGCCAGCAGCACTACAGGGGTTGGAGCTGAAGCTTTCTTT
12	TRBV4-1	.	.	TRBJ1-4	CASSRSLEKLFF	TGCGCCAGCAGCCGGAGCCTTGAAAAACTGTTTTTT
16	TRBV28	.	few	TRBJ2-5	CASSLSGRGYQETQYF	TGTGCCAGCAGTTTATCGGGGCGGGGTTACCAAGAGACCCAGTACTTC
15	TRBV6-5	TRBD2	.	TRBJ2-3	CASRTSGSGTDTQYF	TGTGCCAGCAGAACTAGCGGTTCTGGCACAGATACGCAGTATTTT
14	TRBV29-1	.	.	TRBJ2-3	CSVGHAGSTDTQYF	TGCAGCGTTGGCCATGCGGGTTCCACAGATACGCAGTATTTT
13	TRBV19	TRBD1	.	TRBJ1-1	CASSDRAGTEAFF	TGTGCCAGTAGTGACAGGGCAGGGACTGAAGCTTTCTTT
13	TRBV6-2/TRBV6-3	.	many	TRBJ2-1	CASSLVLYNEQFF	TGTGCCAGCAGTTTAGTGTTGTACAATGAGCAGTTCTTC
16	TRBV6-6	TRBD2	.	TRBJ2-5	CASRDRTSGGEETQYF	TGTGCCAGCAGGGATAGAACTAGCGGGGGGGAAGAGACCCAGTACTTC
13	TRBV28	TRBD1	once	TRBJ1-1	CASSLSDRGEAFF	TGTGCCAGCAGTTTATCGGACAGGGGTGAAGCTTTCTTT
12	TRBV7-2	.	.	TRBJ2-7	CASSASRGEQYF	TGTGCCAGCAGTGCCTCCCGGGGCGAGCAGTACTTC
16	TRBV5-5	.	.	TRBJ2-5	CASSPISQLRGETQYF	TGTGCCAGCAGCCCGATATCCCAGCTGCGAGGAGAGACCCAGTACTTC
16	TRBV7-7	TRBD1	.	TRBJ1-2	CASSPSVGDRRRGYTF	TGTGCTAGCAGTCCCTCCGTTGGGGACAGGCGGCGTGGCTACACCTTC